This TCR beta chain was sequenced in a study of T cell responses to AZD1222 COVID-19 vaccine. As concerns this clone: Antigen specificity is unknown.

TCRdb's table, derived via immunoSEQ multiplex PCR, lists solely in-frame clones and lacks some. The sample holds about 140,000 clones, 86% seen once. Looked up from germline, CDR1 is GTSNPN and CDR2 is SVGIG (reference sequence). This CDR3 contains 16 residues. With V trimmed by 3 bases and J by 3 bases, 11 bases remained unmatched. Study-wide findings and caveats: Donors, mostly white British, included more females; clonal diversity was possibly underestimated. It was only 6 or 7 AZD1222 recipients who were seropositive at baseline. When two AZD1222 doses had been given, Spike-specific TCR breadth and depth rose. Vaccine-associated CD4 TCRs ranged over spike, dominating at 160-218 and 743-854.

This receptor was taken from an adult who received the AZD1222 COVID-19 vaccine. Material: peripheral blood, obtained 28 days after the second AZD1222 dose. This chain links TRBV30 with TRBJ1-5; 7 bases are a match to TRBD1. The CDR3 is CAWSLSFGTVNQPQHF. In DNA form, the CDR3 reads TGTGCCTGGAGCCTTTCTTTTGGGACAGTCAATCAGCCCCAGCATTTT.